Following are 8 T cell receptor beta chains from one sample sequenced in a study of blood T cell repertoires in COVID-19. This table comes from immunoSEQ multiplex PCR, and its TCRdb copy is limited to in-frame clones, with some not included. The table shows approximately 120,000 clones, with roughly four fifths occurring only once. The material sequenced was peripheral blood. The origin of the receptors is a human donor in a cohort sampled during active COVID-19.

The CDR3 is CASSLSEGADGYTF. The CDR3 DNA sequence: TGTGCCAGCAGCTTAAGTGAGGGGGCTGATGGCTACACCTTC. V usage is TRBV11-2 and J usage is TRBJ1-2; TRBD1 matches at 7 bases. CDR1 SGHAT and CDR2 FQNNGV come from the germline V gene. This CDR3 region has 14 residues. V shed 2 bases, J shed 6 bases, and the junction held 6 bases outside the gene matches. The full variable domain, with the rest looked up from reference TRBV11-2 and TRBJ1-2, is EAGVAQSPRYKIIEKRQSVAFWCNPISGHATLYWYQQILGQGPKLLIQFQNNGVVDDSQLPKDRFSAERLKGVDSTLKIQPAKLEDSAVYLCASSLSEGADGYTFGSGTRLTVV.

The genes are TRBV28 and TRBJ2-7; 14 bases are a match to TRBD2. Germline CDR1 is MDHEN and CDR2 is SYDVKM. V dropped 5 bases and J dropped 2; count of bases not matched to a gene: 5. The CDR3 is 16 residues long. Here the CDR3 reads CASSAGTSGGTYEQYF. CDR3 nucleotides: TGTGCCAGCAGTGCCGGGACTAGCGGGGGAACCTACGAGCAGTACTTC. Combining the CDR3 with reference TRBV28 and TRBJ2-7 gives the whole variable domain DVKVTQSSRYLVKRTGEKVFLECVQDMDHENMFWYRQDPGLGLRLIYFSYDVKMKEKGDIPEGYSVSREKKERFSLILESASTNQTSMYLCASSAGTSGGTYEQYFGPGTRLTVT.

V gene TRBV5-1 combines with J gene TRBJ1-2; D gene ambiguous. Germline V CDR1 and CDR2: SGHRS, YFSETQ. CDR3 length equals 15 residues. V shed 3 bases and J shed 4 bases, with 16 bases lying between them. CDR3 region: CASSSRGGPPYGYTF. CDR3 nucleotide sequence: TGCGCCAGCAGCTCCCGTGGAGGGCCACCCTATGGCTACACCTTC. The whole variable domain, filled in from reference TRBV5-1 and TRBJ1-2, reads KAGVTQTPRYLIKTRGQQVTLSCSPISGHRSVSWYQQTPGQGLQFLFEYFSETQRNKGNFPGRFSGRQFSNSRSEMNVSTLELGDSALYLCASSSRGGPPYGYTFGSGTRLTVV.

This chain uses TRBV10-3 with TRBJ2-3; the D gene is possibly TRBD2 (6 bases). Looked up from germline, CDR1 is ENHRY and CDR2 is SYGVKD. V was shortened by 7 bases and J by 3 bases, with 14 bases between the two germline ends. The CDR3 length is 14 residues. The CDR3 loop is CAITLALGTDTQYF. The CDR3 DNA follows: TGTGCCATCACTCTAGCGTTGGGAACAGATACGCAGTATTTT.

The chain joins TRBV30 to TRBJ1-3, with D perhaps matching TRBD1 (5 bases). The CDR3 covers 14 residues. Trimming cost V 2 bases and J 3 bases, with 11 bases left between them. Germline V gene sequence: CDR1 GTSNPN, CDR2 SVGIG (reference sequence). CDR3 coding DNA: TGTGCCTGGAGTTTCCAGGGACTTGGAAACACCATATATTTT. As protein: CAWSFQGLGNTIYF.

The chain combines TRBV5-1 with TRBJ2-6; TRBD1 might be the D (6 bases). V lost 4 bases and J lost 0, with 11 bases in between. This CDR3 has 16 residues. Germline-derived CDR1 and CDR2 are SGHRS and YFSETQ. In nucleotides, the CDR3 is TGCGCCAGCAGCATGACAGGTACCTCTGGGGCCAACGTCCTGACTTTC. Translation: CASSMTGTSGANVLTF.

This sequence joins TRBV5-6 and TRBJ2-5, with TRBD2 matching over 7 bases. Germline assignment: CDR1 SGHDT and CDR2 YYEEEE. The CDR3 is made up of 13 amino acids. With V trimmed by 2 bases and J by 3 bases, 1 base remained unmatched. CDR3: CASSFRGEETQYF. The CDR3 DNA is TGTGCCAGCAGCTTTCGGGGGGAAGAGACCCAGTACTTC.

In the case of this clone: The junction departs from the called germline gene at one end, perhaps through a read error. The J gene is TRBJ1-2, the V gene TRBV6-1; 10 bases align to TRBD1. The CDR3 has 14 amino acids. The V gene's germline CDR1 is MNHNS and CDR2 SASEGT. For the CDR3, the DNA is TGTGCCAGCAGAGAAGGAGGGACAGGGGATGGCTACACCTTC. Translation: CASREGGTGDGYTF.